This TCR beta chain was sequenced for a study of blood T cells in healthy people across ages. Findings of the study overall: The lack of PBMC sorting stopped any conclusive naive versus antigen-experienced comparison. Estimates drawn from one million T cells were deemed to understate diversity.

The CDR3 extends over 14 amino acids. J gave up 6 bases and V 3 bases, and 8 bases lay outside the gene matches. CDR1 and CDR2 (germline): DFQATT, SNEGSKA (reference sequence). Sample-barcoded 5' priming and a J-beta primer mix drove a second PCR of roughly 6 to 12 cycles. The authors tagged each cDNA molecule using a template-switch adaptor with 12 random nucleotides. Via MiXCR, TCRdb re-called the 5' RACE reads, giving one row per CDR3 protein. In the table there are about 1.6 million distinct CDR3 sequences, roughly 30% of which are singletons. In terms of origin and age, donors were healthy Caucasian individuals from Russia aged roughly 6 to 95. Comments on this clonotype: Its antigen is currently unknown.

The chain uses TRBV20-1 and TRBJ2-7; TRBD2 agrees at 10 bases. Sequences were obtained from blood. The source is a woman in her twenties or thirties in good health. The CDR3 loop is CSASRGLAGAEQYF. In DNA, the CDR3 is TGCAGTGCTAGTCGGGGGCTAGCGGGAGCCGAGCAGTACTTC.